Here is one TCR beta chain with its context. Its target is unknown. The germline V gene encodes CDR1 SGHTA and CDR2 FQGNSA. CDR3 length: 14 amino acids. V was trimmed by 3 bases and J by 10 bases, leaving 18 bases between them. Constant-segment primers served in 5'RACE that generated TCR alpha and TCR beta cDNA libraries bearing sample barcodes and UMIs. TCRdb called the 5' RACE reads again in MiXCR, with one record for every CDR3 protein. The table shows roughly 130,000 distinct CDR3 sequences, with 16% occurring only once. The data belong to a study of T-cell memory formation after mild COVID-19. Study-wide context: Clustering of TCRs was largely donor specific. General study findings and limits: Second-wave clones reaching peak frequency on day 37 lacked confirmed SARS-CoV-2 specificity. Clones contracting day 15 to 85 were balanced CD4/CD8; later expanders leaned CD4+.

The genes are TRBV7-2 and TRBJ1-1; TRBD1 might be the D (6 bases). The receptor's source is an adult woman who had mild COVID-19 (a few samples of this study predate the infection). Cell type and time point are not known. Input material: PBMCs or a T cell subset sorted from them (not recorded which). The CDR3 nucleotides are TGTGCCAGCAGCTTCGGGGACATTCTTGGGGGAGCTTTCTTT. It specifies CASSFGDILGGAFF.